The T cell receptor (beta chain) under discussion was sequenced for a study of T cells in Graves' hyperthyroidism and ophthalmopathy. Study-wide results and limits: Blood shared most expanded thyroid clonotypes above 0.001. By a 13 V-J model, ophthalmopathy was set apart from stable hyperthyroidism.

A note on this clonotype: Its antigen is not known.

CDR3 length: 15 amino acids. The V end lost 4 bases, the J end lost 3 bases, and 16 bases lay between the germline ends. Per germline, CDR1 SGHNT and CDR2 YYREEE (reference sequence). Amplified TCR beta CDR3 regions derived from RNA transcripts. The TCR CDR3 was amplified in a first-round RT-PCR using the HTBI primer set. TCRdb independently ran MiXCR on the multiplex PCR reads; one entry per CDR3 protein. The table includes around 660,000 distinct CDR3 sequences, 45% detected once. Uncontrolled infection, other autoimmune disease, pregnancy or lactation led to exclusion. Thyroid ultrasound and orbital computed tomography, with clinical symptoms and serum thyroxine and TRAb, informed diagnoses.

The TCR comes from an adult man with Graves' disease, either hyperthyroidism or ophthalmopathy (not recorded which). This chain connects TRBV5-4 to TRBJ1-1; no firm D call. Sequencing input: peripheral blood or thyroid tissue (not recorded which). The CDR3 here is CASSRARGRDTEAFF. CDR3 DNA sequence: TGTGCCAGCAGCCGGGCACGGGGTAGAGACACTGAAGCTTTCTTT. The full variable domain, with the rest looked up from reference TRBV5-4 and TRBJ1-1, is ETGVTQSPTHLIKTRGQQVTLRCSSQSGHNTVSWYQQALGQGPQFIFQYYREEENGRGNFPPRFSGLQFPNYSSELNVNALELDDSALYLCASSRARGRDTEAFFGQGTRLTVV.